Reported below is one T cell receptor beta chain. Its target is not known. These data belong to a study of CD8 T cells in ankylosing spondylitis. Overall study findings and caveats: Several highly homologous variants formed a TCR beta motif that appeared characteristic of ankylosing spondylitis blood. Those disease-linked clones were CD8+; they were also relatively rare in peripheral blood.

The CDR3 contains 13 residues. Trimming took off 6 bases at V and 1 base at J, with 13 bases between the two ends. The germline V gene has CDR1 DFQATT and CDR2 SNEGSKA (reference sequence). Quantitative molecular-barcoded 5'-RACE generated the TCR beta libraries. One entry per CDR3 protein, called by TCRdb with MiXCR from the 5' RACE reads. The table includes 40,000 or so distinct CDR3 sequences, 3% detected once. The sequencing sample was made of blood, either unsorted or a sorted T cell fraction (not recorded which). This TCR was recovered from a male donor with ankylosing spondylitis or in good health (not recorded which). The J gene is TRBJ2-7, the V gene TRBV20-1, with D unresolved. The CDR3 region is CSAPTHTSYEQYF. The CDR3 region has the DNA TGCAGTGCGCCCACGCACACGTCCTACGAGCAGTACTTC.